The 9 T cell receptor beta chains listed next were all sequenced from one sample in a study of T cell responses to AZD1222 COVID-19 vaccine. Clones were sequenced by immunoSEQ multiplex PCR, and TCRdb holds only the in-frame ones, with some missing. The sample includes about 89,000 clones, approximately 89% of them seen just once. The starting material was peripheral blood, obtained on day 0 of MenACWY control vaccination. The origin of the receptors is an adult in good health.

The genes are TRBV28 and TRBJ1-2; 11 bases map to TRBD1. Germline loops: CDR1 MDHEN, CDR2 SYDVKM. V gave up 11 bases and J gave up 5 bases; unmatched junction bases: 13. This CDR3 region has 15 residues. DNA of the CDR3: TGTGCCGGCCCCGGACGGGACAGGGGGAGGTATGGCTACACCTTC. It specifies CAGPGRDRGRYGYTF.

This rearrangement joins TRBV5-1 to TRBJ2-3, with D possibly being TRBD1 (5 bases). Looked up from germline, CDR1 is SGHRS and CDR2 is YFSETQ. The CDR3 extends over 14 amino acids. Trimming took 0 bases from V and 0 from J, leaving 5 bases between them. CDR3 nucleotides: TGCGCCAGCAGCTTGGGACAGAGCACAGATACGCAGTATTTT. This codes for CASSLGQSTDTQYF. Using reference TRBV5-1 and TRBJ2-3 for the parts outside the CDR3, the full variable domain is KAGVTQTPRYLIKTRGQQVTLSCSPISGHRSVSWYQQTPGQGLQFLFEYFSETQRNKGNFPGRFSGRQFSNSRSEMNVSTLELGDSALYLCASSLGQSTDTQYFGPGTRLTVL.

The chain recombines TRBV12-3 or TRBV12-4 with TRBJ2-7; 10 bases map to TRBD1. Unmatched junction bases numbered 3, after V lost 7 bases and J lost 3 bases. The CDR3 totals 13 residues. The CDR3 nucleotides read TGTGCCAGCAAAGGACAGGGGGACTACGAGCAGTACTTC. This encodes CASKGQGDYEQYF.

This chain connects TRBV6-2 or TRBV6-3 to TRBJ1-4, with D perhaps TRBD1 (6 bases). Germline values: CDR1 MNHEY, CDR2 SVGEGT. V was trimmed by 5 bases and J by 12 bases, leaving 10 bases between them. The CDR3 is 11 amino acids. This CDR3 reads CASSQGGELFF. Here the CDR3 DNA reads TGTGCCAGCAGTCAAGGGGGAGAACTGTTTTTT.

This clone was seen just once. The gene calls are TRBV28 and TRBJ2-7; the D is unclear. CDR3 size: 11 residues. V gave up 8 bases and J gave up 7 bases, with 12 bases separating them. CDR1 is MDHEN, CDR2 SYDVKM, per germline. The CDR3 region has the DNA TGTGCCAGCGGGTGGGGTTGGGAGCAGTACTTC. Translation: CASGWGWEQYF.

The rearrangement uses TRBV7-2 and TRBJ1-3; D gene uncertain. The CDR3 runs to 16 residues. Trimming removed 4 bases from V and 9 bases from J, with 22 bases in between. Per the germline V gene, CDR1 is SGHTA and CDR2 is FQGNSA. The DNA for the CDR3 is TGTGCCAGCAGCTCCGGGCCCCTTAATACAGCGAGCACCATATATTTT. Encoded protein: CASSSGPLNTASTIYF.

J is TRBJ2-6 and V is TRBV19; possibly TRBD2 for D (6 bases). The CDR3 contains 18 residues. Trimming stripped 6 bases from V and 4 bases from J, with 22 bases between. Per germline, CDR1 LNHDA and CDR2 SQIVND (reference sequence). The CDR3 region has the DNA TGTGCCAGTAGCGCCGGGTTAGCGGTTGGAAAAGGGGCCAACGTCCTGACTTTC. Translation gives CASSAGLAVGKGANVLTF.

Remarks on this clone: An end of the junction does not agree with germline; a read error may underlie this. This CDR3 is CASSLDSGGKLFF. CDR3 nucleotide sequence: TGTGCTAGCAGCTTAGACAGCGGGGGAAAACTGTTTTTT. The chain recombines TRBV7-7 with TRBJ1-4, with D possibly TRBD1 on 5 matching bases. Germline CDR1 is SSHAT and CDR2 is FNYEAQ (reference sequence). The CDR3 consists of 13 residues.

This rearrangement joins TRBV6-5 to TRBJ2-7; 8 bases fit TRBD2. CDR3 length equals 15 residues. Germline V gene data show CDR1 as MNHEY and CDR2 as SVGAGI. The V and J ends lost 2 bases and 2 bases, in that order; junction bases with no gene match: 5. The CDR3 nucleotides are TGTGCCAGCAGTTACGCTACTAGCGGAACCTACGAGCAGTACTTC. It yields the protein CASSYATSGTYEQYF.